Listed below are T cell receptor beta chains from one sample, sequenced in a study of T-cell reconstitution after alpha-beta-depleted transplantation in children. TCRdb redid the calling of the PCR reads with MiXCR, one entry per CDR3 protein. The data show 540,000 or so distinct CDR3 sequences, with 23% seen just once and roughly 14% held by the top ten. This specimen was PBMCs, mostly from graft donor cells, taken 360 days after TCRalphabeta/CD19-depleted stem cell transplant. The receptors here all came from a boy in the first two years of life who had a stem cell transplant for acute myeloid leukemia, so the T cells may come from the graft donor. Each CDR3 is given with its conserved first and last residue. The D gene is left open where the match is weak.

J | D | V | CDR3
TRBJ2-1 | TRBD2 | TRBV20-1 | CSARTGGLAGYSYNEQFF
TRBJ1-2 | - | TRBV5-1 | CASSLMGGINYGYTF
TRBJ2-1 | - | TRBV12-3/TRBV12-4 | CASSFDRYNEQFF
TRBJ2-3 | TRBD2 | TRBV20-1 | CSARDGSGGPPDTQYF
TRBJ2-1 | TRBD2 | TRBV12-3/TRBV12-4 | CASNPGTSGGSSYNEQFF
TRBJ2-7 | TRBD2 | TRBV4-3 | CASSQSLATNYEQYF
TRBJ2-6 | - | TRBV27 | CASSLSGHRANVLTF
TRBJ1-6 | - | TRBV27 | CASKIEAHWNSPLHF
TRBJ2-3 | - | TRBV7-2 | CASSFYPGPSTDTQYF
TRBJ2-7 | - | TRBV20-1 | CSARDSGSTYEQYF
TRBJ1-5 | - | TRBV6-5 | CASSYSTDQPQHF
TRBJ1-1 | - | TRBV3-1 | CASSQGSGSTEAFF
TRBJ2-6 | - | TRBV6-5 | CASSYLSSGANVLTF